This paragraph covers one TCR beta chain sequence. The germline gives CDR1 SNHLY, CDR2 FYNNEI. CDR3 length: 17 residues. V was trimmed by 0 bases and J by 7 bases, leaving 19 bases between them. This sample stems from a study of CD8 T cells in Susac syndrome. Study information: Blood was drawn from patients with Susac syndrome. At that point, they were therapy-naive, on corticosteroids, or on intravenous immunoglobulin alone.

Random hexamers were used to reverse transcribe an amount of about 0.45 to 1 ug RNA. The authors amplified TCR beta CDR3 across 54 Vbeta and 13 Jbeta using immunoSEQ multiplex PCR. TCRdb redid the calling of the immunoSEQ multiplex PCR reads with MiXCR, one entry per CDR3 protein. The repertoire holds under 150,000 distinct CDR3 sequences, with more than 90% as singletons. TEMRA cells were enriched by FACS, and CD4+ and CD8+ T cells were negatively isolated. This TCR was recovered from a human donor with Susac syndrome. The material sequenced was CD4+ T cells from PBMCs. The chain links TRBV2 to TRBJ2-1, with D perhaps TRBD1 or TRBD2 (5 bases each). CDR3 bases: TGTGCCAGCAGTGAAGCGCTTTGGGGGAGAGGGAATAATGAGCAGTTCTTC. Amino acid sequence: CASSEALWGRGNNEQFF.